This T cell receptor (beta chain) was sequenced for a study of Graves' ophthalmopathy and Graves' hyperthyroidism (dated by TCRdb to the late 2010s). Study-wide context: Peripheral blood was collected before any treatment was given, at the time of initial diagnosis. TCR beta repertoire signatures were used to distinguish Graves' ophthalmopathy from Graves' hyperthyroidism and to predict progression to ophthalmopathy. In total, 135 blood samples were TCR-sequenced: some 43 ophthalmopathy, some 72 hyperthyroidism and roughly 17 hyperthyroidism-to-ophthalmopathy patients. To explore V-J signatures distinguishing ophthalmopathy from hyperthyroidism, a discovery set of about a hundred patients (fewer than 45 ophthalmopathy, some 57 stable hyperthyroidism) was enrolled. For independent validation, a separate cohort was made up of approximately 19 hyperthyroidism patients plus 17 patients who later progressed from hyperthyroidism to ophthalmopathy. In over 5 hyperthyroidism patients, the T-cell repertoires found in thyroid tissue were compared with those found in blood. Following sample collection, hyperthyroidism patients were given methimazole at a starting dose of 30 mg daily, and ophthalmopathy patients were given high-dose intravenous methylprednisolone. The 100 or so discovery patients were divided at random into training and test sets in a 7:3 ratio. Broader findings and caveats from the paper: Most expanded thyroid clonotypes with a frequency above 0.001 also appeared in blood, which suggests that blood repertoires may reflect the immune response in the thyroid. Sample size was not predetermined statistically, and investigators were not blinded to group allocation. In cross-validation, the 13-signature model distinguished ophthalmopathy from stable hyperthyroidism with almost 90% sensitivity and approximately 81% specificity, and in the test set the corresponding values were about 80% and 75%. In validation, the model predicted ophthalmopathy progression with more than 55% sensitivity and around 72% specificity; some 13 predicted patients were CT-confirmed with GO in a median of 6.5 months.

Ophthalmopathy patients had moderately to severely active disease, Clinical Activity Score of at least 3, NOSPECS grade of at least 4, and disease duration under 3 months. Patients with other autoimmune diseases, uncontrolled infections, pregnancy or lactation were excluded. Diagnosis relied on clinical symptoms, serum thyroxine, TRAb, thyroid ultrasound and orbital computed tomography. PBMCs were isolated from 8 to 10 ml of fresh peripheral blood by Ficoll-Paque density gradient centrifugation. Trizol reagent was used to extract the total RNA, and its quality was then checked on an Agilent 2100 Bioanalyzer. For repertoire sequencing, the TCR beta CDR3 regions were amplified from RNA transcripts. A first-round RT-PCR used HTBI primers with the Qiagen OneStep RT-PCR kit, followed by a second-round multiplex PCR, size selection and purification. Libraries were sequenced on an Illumina HiSeq2000 using paired-end 100 bp reads. As for the original processing: SOAPnuke was used to process the reads, removing any read that contained adapters or uncalled bases, had a mean Phred below 15, or lacked an exact match to the constant primer or identifier. COPE v1.2.5 was used to merge the high-quality paired reads. Unique nucleotide sequences were defined as clonotypes and aligned to IMGT TRB V, D and J references using MiTCR v1.1. The analysis was limited to V-J combinations with a frequency above 0.0001, which together covered roughly 99% of the repertoires. A TCR clonal expansion and chaos score per V-J combination was defined as the ratio of F50 clonal expansion to chaos observed in the TCRdist matrix. Features were reduced by Welch's t-statistics and random forest to over 10 V-J combinations, which fed a naive Bayes classifier. Thyroid-blood repertoire similarity was quantified with the Morisita-Horn index. TCRdb passed the public sequencing reads through fastp at Q25 and MiXCR, retaining productive beta sequences. Each CDR3 protein gets just one entry, which takes the most common genes and DNA from the rows behind it. The V and J calls here are based on TCRdb, not the publication. This sample has under 200,000 distinct CDR3 sequences in its table, and roughly two fifths of those were observed once. The top ten clonotypes cover less than 6% of the sample.

This clonotype was seen ten or more times. Its antigen is not yet known. Base quality data are lacking; no much larger clone is found one base away. For CDR1 and CDR2, the germline V gene lists SGHTA and FQGNSA. Trimming takes 8 bases from V and 3 bases from J, and the germline ends sit 20 bases apart. The CDR3, from cysteine to phenylalanine, totals 15 residues. The entry retains the CDR3 DNA only, 45 bases that are in frame from base 1. The sequence derives from a woman aged 40 to 50 with Graves' ophthalmopathy. Donor details come from another sample of the same person, matched by shared clones. Sequencing input: peripheral blood. The sequence joins TRBV7-2 to TRBJ2-7; TRBD2 is possibly the D segment (5 matching bases). The nucleotide sequence is given as TGTGCCAGCTCAGCGGCCGGCAGTTCCTTCTACGAGCAGTACTTC. This sequence encodes CASSAAGSSFYEQYF.